The clone carrying this T cell receptor beta chain was detected many times. This sample is part of a study of T cells in Graves' hyperthyroidism and ophthalmopathy. About the research overall: At initial diagnosis, before any treatment had begun, peripheral blood was obtained.

Amplification of TCR beta CDR3 regions was performed using RNA transcripts as template. RT-PCR in the first round (using the HTBI primer set) targeted the TCR CDR3. TCRdb re-called the multiplex PCR reads through MiXCR, storing one row per CDR3 protein. The sample includes about 520,000 distinct CDR3 sequences, 20% of them seen just once. Germline assignment: CDR1 DFQATT and CDR2 SNEGSKA (reference sequence). The CDR3 sequence is 17 residues long. J was trimmed by 2 bases and V by 0 bases; bases with no gene match: 9. The chain has TRBV20-1 and TRBJ2-2, with 7 bases lining up with TRBD1. The TCR comes from a man younger than 35 with Graves' hyperthyroidism. Sample: blood. The DNA for the CDR3 is TGCAGTGCTAGAGATACTTTGAGGGGGCTTAACACCGGGGAGCTGTTTTTT. Protein sequence: CSARDTLRGLNTGELFF.